The 30 T cell receptor beta chains in this list originate from one sample, sequenced in a study of vaccination effects on CD4 cells after COVID-19. After roughly eleven days in culture, the CD4+ T cells were isolated. Their antigens remain unidentified. Using immunoSEQ multiplex PCR, the repertoire was profiled, and TCRdb retains in-frame clones only, with some absent. This sample has 40,000 or so clones, with roughly 82% found just once. The sample consisted of CD4+ T cells from PBMCs cultured without peptide, taken before COVID-19 vaccination. These receptors were taken from a human donor who received a COVID-19 vaccine.

The chain couples TRBV6-2 or TRBV6-3 to TRBJ1-2, with a possible D match to TRBD1 (5 bases). Trimming shortened V by 5 bases and J by 3 bases, and 28 bases separated the two germline ends. CDR3 length: 19 residues. Germline V gene lookup returns CDR1 MNHEY and CDR2 SVGEGT. DNA of the CDR3: TGTGCCAGCAGTCCCTCCTCTCAATACAGGCCGCTGAGGGACTATGGCTACACCTTC. As protein: CASSPSSQYRPLRDYGYTF.

The rearrangement joins TRBV7-2 to TRBJ2-5, with 8 positions matching TRBD2. The germline gives CDR1 SGHTA, CDR2 FQGNSA. The CDR3 extends over 14 amino acids. Germline trimming cut 3 bases from V and 5 bases from J; bases unmatched to any gene: 5. CDR3 sequence: CASSFQAGEETQYF. For the CDR3, the DNA is TGTGCCAGCAGCTTCCAAGCGGGGGAGGAGACCCAGTACTTC. The complete variable domain, with remaining parts taken from reference TRBV7-2 and TRBJ2-5, reads GAGVSQSPSNKVTEKGKDVELRCDPISGHTALYWYRQSLGQGLEFLIYFQGNSAPDKSGLPSDRFSAERTGGSVSTLTIQRTQQEDSAVYLCASSFQAGEETQYFGPGTRLLVL.

This clone was seen only a few times. CDR3 coding DNA: TGTGCCAGCAGTGCACAGGGGACCCCGGGGGAAAAACTGTTTTTT. Translating it yields CASSAQGTPGEKLFF. The rearrangement uses TRBV2 and TRBJ1-4; 7 bases line up with TRBD1. The junction had 10 bases not matched to a gene; V was cut back by 4 bases and J by 8 bases. This CDR3 has 15 residues. Germline CDR1 reads SNHLY; CDR2 reads FYNNEI.

The genes are TRBV19 and TRBJ1-2; 7 positions agree with TRBD1. Germline lookup yields CDR1 LNHDA and CDR2 SQIVND (reference sequence). This CDR3 region has 15 residues. Trimming at V came to 4 bases and at J to 6 bases, leaving 11 bases not matched to a gene. As DNA, the CDR3 is TGTGCCAGTAGTACCCGGGACAGCGGCCGGGATGGCTACACCTTC. This encodes CASSTRDSGRDGYTF.

In its sample, this clone was seen a few times. The chain has TRBV4-1 and TRBJ1-3; maybe TRBD1 (5 bases). Germline V lookup: CDR1 MGHRA, CDR2 YSYEKL. CDR3 length: 17 residues. V lost 4 bases and J 0 bases, leaving 16 bases between the germline ends. CDR3 bases: TGCGCCAGCAGCCGTCTGGATGGGGGGAGCTCTGGAAACACCATATATTTT. Protein: CASSRLDGGSSGNTIYF.

The chain is built from TRBV24-1 and TRBJ2-5; D might be TRBD2 (5 bases). The length of the CDR3 is 15 residues. V dropped 5 bases and J dropped 2 bases, with 14 bases sitting between them. Germline-derived CDR1 and CDR2 are KGHDR and SFDVKD. This CDR3 reads CATSGTESTQETQYF. CDR3 sequence (DNA): TGTGCCACCAGTGGGACTGAATCCACTCAAGAGACCCAGTACTTC.

The chain recombines TRBV7-3 with TRBJ2-1; 7 bases are shared with TRBD1. V shed 1 base, J shed 0 bases, and the junction held 3 bases outside the gene matches. The germline V gene encodes CDR1 SGHTA and CDR2 FQGTGA. The CDR3 runs 16 residues. The DNA for the CDR3 is TGTGCCAGCAGCTTAAAGGGACAGCGCTCCTACAATGAGCAGTTCTTC. It translates to CASSLKGQRSYNEQFF.

CDR3 amino acids: CSVYRVEGYTF. CDR3 coding DNA: TGCAGCGTGTACAGGGTCGAGGGCTACACCTTC. The chain employs TRBV29-1 and TRBJ1-2; maybe TRBD1 (6 bases). Trimming removed 6 bases from V and 8 bases from J, with 13 bases in between. Looked up from germline, CDR1 is SQVTM and CDR2 is ANQGSEA. The CDR3 loop spans 11 amino acids.

This clone was seen only once. The V gene is TRBV6-5, the J gene TRBJ1-5; possible D gene TRBD1, 5 bases. The CDR3 is made up of 13 amino acids. Trimming pared 5 bases from V and 3 bases from J, leaving 8 bases between. The germline gives CDR1 MNHEY, CDR2 SVGAGI. CDR3 amino acids: CASSRQINQPQHF. CDR3 DNA sequence: TGTGCCAGCAGTCGACAGATCAATCAGCCCCAGCATTTT.

V gene TRBV3-1 (or the pseudogene TRBV3-2) combines with J gene TRBJ1-2, with D unresolved. Germline lookup yields CDR1 LGHDT and CDR2 YNNKEL (reference sequence). The CDR3 is 12 residues long. V was cut by 5 bases and J by 4 bases, with 8 bases left in between. Written as DNA, the CDR3 is TGTGCCAGCAGCTTTGGGAGCTATGGCTACACCTTC. It is translated as CASSFGSYGYTF.

V gene TRBV29-1 combines with J gene TRBJ2-2, with TRBD2 matching over 8 bases. The CDR3 has 15 amino acids. The germline gives CDR1 SQVTM, CDR2 ANQGSEA. The V and J ends lost 7 bases and 2 bases, in that order; junction bases with no gene match: 9. The CDR3: CSALGAGVNTGELFF. The CDR3 bases are TGCAGCGCCCTTGGAGCGGGAGTTAACACCGGGGAGCTGTTTTTT.

This chain uses TRBV7-2 with TRBJ2-2; 9 bases are shared with TRBD2. Germline V gene data show CDR1 as SGHTA and CDR2 as FQGNSA. V lost 1 base to trimming and J lost 1 base; unmatched junction nucleotides: 1. The CDR3 contains 16 residues. Here the CDR3 DNA reads TGTGCCAGCAGCTTAGAAGCGGGGGGGAACACCGGGGAGCTGTTTTTT. Its translation is CASSLEAGGNTGELFF.

The chain has TRBV24-1 and TRBJ1-4; D is perhaps TRBD1 (5 bases). CDR1 and CDR2 from the germline V gene are KGHDR and SFDVKD. The CDR3 spans 14 residues. V was shortened by 3 bases and J by 8 bases, with 12 bases between the two germline ends. The DNA of the CDR3 is TGTGCCACCAGTGATGGCAGGGCGAGGGAAAAACTGTTTTTT. Residues: CATSDGRAREKLFF.

This chain connects TRBV6-5 to TRBJ2-5, with D possibly being TRBD1 or TRBD2 (5 bases each). Germline V CDR1 and CDR2: MNHEY, SVGAGI. The CDR3 has 11 residues. Trimming took 7 bases from V and 7 from J, leaving 10 bases between them. The CDR3 coding sequence is TGTGCCAGCACCCATGGGGGGACCCAGTACTTC. This codes for CASTHGGTQYF.

This rearrangement joins TRBV10-3 to TRBJ2-5; possible D gene TRBD1, 6 bases. Trimming left V 6 bases short and J 5 bases short, with 10 bases between. CDR1 is ENHRY and CDR2 is SYGVKD in the germline V gene. This CDR3 has 12 residues. The CDR3 reads CAIRGQGETQYF. CDR3 coding DNA: TGTGCCATCAGGGGGCAGGGGGAGACCCAGTACTTC.

The rearrangement joins TRBV14 to TRBJ1-2; D gene unclear. Germline V gene lookup returns CDR1 SGHDN and CDR2 FVKESK. This CDR3 has 13 residues. V was pared by 3 bases and J by 2 bases, with 7 bases between. The CDR3 nucleotides are TGTGCCAGCAGCCACTCCAGGAACTATGGCTACACCTTC. Translation gives CASSHSRNYGYTF. Full variable domain (remainder filled in from reference TRBV14 and TRBJ1-2): EAGVTQFPSHSVIEKGQTVTLRCDPISGHDNLYWYRRVMGKEIKFLLHFVKESKQDESGMPNNRFLAERTGGTYSTLKVQPAELEDSGVYFCASSHSRNYGYTFGSGTRLTVV.

The sample holds one count of this clone. V gene TRBV4-1 combines with J gene TRBJ2-6; weak D call: TRBD1 (6 bases). Germline CDR1 is MGHRA and CDR2 is YSYEKL. CDR3 length: 18 amino acids. Trimming took off 1 base at V and 0 bases at J, with 13 bases between the two ends. CDR3 sequence: CASSQVGTLDSGANVLTF. In DNA, the CDR3 is TGCGCCAGCAGCCAAGTAGGGACATTGGACTCTGGGGCCAACGTCCTGACTTTC.

V and J are TRBV14 and TRBJ2-3, with a weak D call TRBD1 (6 bases). The length of the CDR3 is 17 residues. Deletions cut 0 bases from V and 1 base from J, with 14 bases between. The germline V gene has CDR1 SGHDN and CDR2 FVKESK. In DNA, the CDR3 is TGTGCCAGCAGCCAAGATCCTGGGGGCCGGGGCACAGATACGCAGTATTTT. Amino acid sequence: CASSQDPGGRGTDTQYF.

The chain has TRBV4-2 and TRBJ1-1; D is perhaps TRBD1 (5 bases). The CDR3 extends over 19 amino acids. The V and J ends lost 1 base and 4 bases respectively, with 25 bases between them. Germline V gene data show CDR1 as LGHNA and CDR2 as YNFKEQ. CDR3 amino acids: CASSQVVGEQPFKGTEAFF. The CDR3 coding sequence is TGTGCCAGCAGCCAAGTCGTAGGGGAACAGCCGTTCAAAGGCACTGAAGCTTTCTTT.

This chain joins TRBV6-6 and TRBJ1-1, with D unclear. The CDR3 has 12 amino acids. V shed 2 bases and J shed 2 bases, with 3 bases lying between them. Germline loops: CDR1 MNHNY, CDR2 SVGAGI (reference sequence). The DNA for the CDR3 is TGTGCCAGCAGTTACCCCAACACTGAAGCTTTCTTT. Translated: CASSYPNTEAFF.

The chain links TRBV2 to TRBJ1-1; unclear D gene. Germline assignment: CDR1 SNHLY and CDR2 FYNNEI. Trimming shortened V by 8 bases and J by 0 bases, and 10 bases separated the two germline ends. CDR3 length equals 13 residues. CDR3 DNA sequence: TGTGCCAGCCGAGGGAGCCTGAACACTGAAGCTTTCTTT. It yields the protein CASRGSLNTEAFF.

The rearrangement links TRBV18 to TRBJ2-1; D remains unclear. V was trimmed by 1 base and J by 0 bases, leaving 16 bases between them. The CDR3 length is 18 residues. Per the germline V gene, CDR1 is KGHSH and CDR2 is LQKENI. CDR3 sequence (DNA): TGTGCCAGCTCACCACAGGTCGTGGGCCGGAGCTCCTACAATGAGCAGTTCTTC. Translation: CASSPQVVGRSSYNEQFF.

The gene calls are TRBV2 and TRBJ2-3; 9 nucleotides match TRBD2. Germline values: CDR1 SNHLY, CDR2 FYNNEI. The CDR3 runs 15 residues. The V gene end was trimmed by 6 bases and the J gene end by 4 bases; junction bases not matched to a gene: 8. The DNA for the CDR3 is TGTGCCAGCAGCGGGATAGCGGGGGTAGCAGATACGCAGTATTTT. Translation: CASSGIAGVADTQYF.

The gene calls are TRBV3-1 (or the pseudogene TRBV3-2) and TRBJ1-4, with TRBD1 as a possible D gene (5 bases). CDR3 size: 14 residues. Trimming pared 0 bases from V and 3 bases from J, leaving 5 bases between. Germline-derived CDR1 and CDR2 are LGHDT and YNNKEL (reference sequence). The CDR3 sequence: CASSQDRANEKLFF. The CDR3, as DNA: TGTGCCAGCAGCCAAGACAGGGCTAATGAAAAACTGTTTTTT.

CDR3 DNA: TGTGCCAGCAGCCTCAGCTGGGACAGGGGGATAGTCACTGAAGCTTTCTTT. It specifies CASSLSWDRGIVTEAFF. The gene calls are TRBV14 and TRBJ1-1; 11 bases fit TRBD1. This CDR3 is 17 amino acids long. In germline, CDR1 is SGHDN, CDR2 FVKESK. The V and J ends lost 4 bases and 4 bases, in that order; junction bases with no gene match: 11.

This chain connects TRBV5-5 to TRBJ2-3; D is uncertain. The CDR3 has 14 residues. Germline V CDR1 and CDR2: SGHKS, YYEKEE (reference sequence). Trimming removed 5 bases at V and 0 bases at J, with 10 bases between. CDR3 sequence (DNA): TGTGCCAGCAGTGTAAGCAGTAGCACAGATACGCAGTATTTT. It specifies CASSVSSSTDTQYF.

This chain connects TRBV2 to TRBJ2-5; D assignment may be TRBD1 or TRBD2 (5 bases each). The length of the CDR3 is 14 residues. Germline values: CDR1 SNHLY, CDR2 FYNNEI. Trimming cost V 6 bases and J 3 bases, with 14 bases left between them. The CDR3 loop reads CASSVGRLKETQYF. The DNA of the CDR3 is TGTGCCAGCAGCGTGGGACGGTTAAAAGAGACCCAGTACTTC.

This chain links TRBV12-5 with TRBJ2-2; D gene unclear. Germline CDR1 LGHNT, CDR2 FRNRAP. The V end was cut by 4 bases, the J end by 7 bases, with 10 bases between. The length of the CDR3 is 13 residues. The DNA for the CDR3 is TGTGCTAGTGGTTCAAGTGGGATCGGGGAGCTGTTTTTT. This sequence encodes CASGSSGIGELFF.

The V and J genes are TRBV19 and TRBJ1-5; D gene unclear. The CDR3 is 14 amino acids. Germline V lookup: CDR1 LNHDA, CDR2 SQIVND (reference sequence). Trimming stripped 4 bases from V and 4 bases from J, with 11 bases between. Here the CDR3 DNA reads TGTGCCAGTAGTACCGGACTGACTAATCAGCCCCAGCATTTT. It translates to CASSTGLTNQPQHF. Based on the CDR3 plus reference TRBV19 and TRBJ1-5, the full variable domain is DGGITQSPKYLFRKEGQNVTLSCEQNLNHDAMYWYRQDPGQGLRLIYYSQIVNDFQKGDIAEGYSVSREKKESFPLTVTSAQKNPTAFYLCASSTGLTNQPQHFGDGTRLSIL.

Only one count was recorded for this clone. This chain uses TRBV5-1 with TRBJ1-2; D is perhaps TRBD1 (6 bases). V shed 4 bases and J shed 0 bases, with 10 bases lying between them. The CDR3 is 14 residues long. Looked up from germline, CDR1 is SGHRS and CDR2 is YFSETQ. The CDR3 reads CASSPDRSNYGYTF. CDR3 coding DNA: TGCGCCAGCAGCCCGGACAGATCTAACTATGGCTACACCTTC. Full variable domain (outside the CDR3, taken from reference TRBV5-1 and TRBJ1-2): KAGVTQTPRYLIKTRGQQVTLSCSPISGHRSVSWYQQTPGQGLQFLFEYFSETQRNKGNFPGRFSGRQFSNSRSEMNVSTLELGDSALYLCASSPDRSNYGYTFGSGTRLTVV.